This TCR beta chain emerged from a study of cytomegalovirus exposure and HLA in healthy donors. Samples came from healthy bone marrow donors. The V gene end was trimmed by 4 bases and the J gene end by 16 bases; junction bases not matched to a gene: 3. The germline CDR1 and CDR2 sequences are MNHNY and SVGAGI (reference sequence). The CDR3 spans 11 residues. The PCR employed 60 Vbeta primers together with 13 Jbeta primers. This table comes from immunoSEQ multiplex PCR, and its TCRdb copy is limited to in-frame clones, with some not included. The sample carries roughly 90,000 clones, 70% to 90% recorded once. Findings and caveats of the study: The CMV antigen specificity of a few CMV-associated chains was confirmed through in vitro analysis. The majority of CMV-associated TCR beta chains were reported as apparently HLA-restricted in a later analysis. Some V segments (TRBV6-2 and TRBV6-3 among them) were excluded as indistinguishable.

The sample holds a few counts of this clone. Its target is unknown. Specimen: PBMCs. The source is a young man in good health and CMV-seronegative. The chain combines TRBV6-6 with TRBJ1-5, with TRBD1 identical over 11 bases. CDR3 sequence: CASSWTGGGHF. CDR3 bases: TGTGCCAGCAGTTGGACAGGGGGCGGCCATTTT.